This T cell receptor beta chain was obtained from a study of blood T cell repertoires in COVID-19. Study-wide context: There were acute and convalescent COVID-19 samples, and they came from the United States, Italy and Spain. Sample material is recorded as cDNA or gDNA derived from T cells, B-cell-depleted T cells, or PBMCs.

Between the trimmed V and J ends, which lost 10 bases and 2 bases, there was a span of 18 bases. CDR3 length: 15 amino acids. The germline V gene has CDR1 SNHLY and CDR2 FYNNEI. Assignment of participants to cohorts was predicated upon participant-reported clinical history. Under the authors' procedure: Reference gene primer amplification in the assay estimated nucleated cell counts. Measured with immunoSEQ multiplex PCR; TCRdb has only the in-frame clones, and not every one. The D gene and trimming were derived from the DNA, and the V and J assignments and clone size from that table. In the table there are roughly 230,000 clones, around nine tenths of which are singletons.

The TCR was taken from a man aged 25 to 45 in a cohort exposed to, infected with or recovered from COVID-19 (not recorded which). The chain uses TRBV2 and TRBJ2-1; a weak D match, TRBD2 (7 bases). Sequenced material: PBMCs or T cells enriched from blood (not recorded which). The CDR3 here is CATRRGAGAYNEQFF. The CDR3 DNA follows: TGTGCCACCAGAAGGGGGGCGGGAGCCTACAATGAGCAGTTCTTC.